Below, 17 T cell receptor beta chains from the same sample are listed, as sequenced in a study of human T cells and chemical hapten exposure. Time point denoted: pre-sensitization, week 0. Treatment: therapeutic diphenylcyclopropenone sensitization with weekly scalp DPC. TCRdb used MiXCR to reprocess the RACE reads, holding one entry per CDR3 protein. The table lists tens of thousands of distinct CDR3 sequences, approximately 10% of them singletons, with approximately 5.9% in the top ten. Sequenced material: whole blood, taken in connection with sensitization to the hapten diphenylcyclopropenone (DPC). These receptor sequences come from a man aged 30 to 45 with alopecia areata. Some clones in this sample may be carry-over from other donors' samples.

In this sample, this clonotype turned up many times. The chain carries TRBV6-1 and TRBJ1-1; D gene ambiguous. V gave up 1 base and J gave up 2 bases, with 11 bases separating them. Germline V gene data show CDR1 as MNHNS and CDR2 as SASEGT. The CDR3 spans 15 residues. As DNA, the CDR3 is TGTGCCAGCAGTGAAGTCGGATCAGTAAACACTGAAGCTTTCTTT. As protein: CASSEVGSVNTEAFF.

The chain recombines TRBV2 with TRBJ1-4, with 12 bases fitting TRBD1. Germline V gene lookup returns CDR1 SNHLY and CDR2 FYNNEI. CDR3 length equals 13 residues. V shed 7 bases and J 9 bases; nucleotides not matched to a gene: 3. The CDR3 is CASIRDRGQKLFF. DNA for the CDR3: TGTGCCAGCATCCGGGACAGGGGGCAAAAACTGTTTTTT.

The chain recombines TRBV7-8 with TRBJ2-5; D may match TRBD1 or TRBD2 (6 bases each). This CDR3 is built from 15 residues. Trimming shortened V by 8 bases and J by 5 bases, and 21 bases separated the two germline ends. Germline values: CDR1 SGHVS, CDR2 FQNEAQ. In DNA form, the CDR3 reads TGTGCCAGCGGTACCCGGGGGCTTGAATGGGAGACCCAGTACTTC. This gives the protein CASGTRGLEWETQYF.

This clonotype was observed a few times. The chain links TRBV29-1 to TRBJ2-1, with 7 bases matching TRBD2. The V segment lost 4 bases and the J segment 3 bases; nucleotides outside the gene matches: 6. The CDR3 has 14 residues. Per the germline V gene, CDR1 is SQVTM and CDR2 is ANQGSEA. The CDR3, as DNA: TGCAGCGTTGGTTCCGCTAGCGGCTACAATGAGCAGTTCTTC. Its protein is CSVGSASGYNEQFF.

This clonotype was counted at least ten times. The chain uses TRBV3-1 and TRBJ2-1, with unresolved D. The CDR3 is 12 amino acids. Germline V CDR1 and CDR2: LGHDT, YNNKEL (reference sequence). V gave up 0 bases and J gave up 9 bases, with 6 bases separating them. The CDR3 sequence: CASSQEVGEQFF. DNA for the CDR3: TGTGCCAGCAGCCAAGAGGTCGGTGAGCAGTTCTTC.

Only one count was recorded for this clonotype. DNA for the CDR3: TGCAGCGCTAGAGACAGGCTCTATGGCTACACCTTC. Its protein is CSARDRLYGYTF. This rearrangement joins TRBV29-1 to TRBJ1-2, with D perhaps TRBD1 (6 bases). The V and J ends lost 7 bases and 4 bases respectively, with 13 bases between them. Germline assignment: CDR1 SQVTM and CDR2 ANQGSEA. The CDR3 covers 12 residues.

There are many counts of this clonotype. The rearrangement links TRBV7-3 to TRBJ2-2, with D possibly called TRBD1 or TRBD2 (6 bases each). The CDR3 consists of 17 residues. Deletions cut 4 bases from V and 3 bases from J, with 18 bases between. Germline V gene data show CDR1 as SGHTA and CDR2 as FQGTGA. The CDR3: CASSYLPLRGDTGELFF. The CDR3 nucleotides read TGTGCCAGCAGCTATCTGCCCCTTAGGGGGGACACCGGGGAGCTGTTTTTT.

This clonotype was seen many times. This chain uses TRBV7-8 with TRBJ1-5, with D uncertain. Between the trimmed V and J ends, which lost 5 bases and 3 bases, there was a span of 11 bases. The germline V gene encodes CDR1 SGHVS and CDR2 FQNEAQ. The CDR3 is made up of 14 amino acids. Here the CDR3 reads CASSLDQYNQPQHF. DNA for the CDR3: TGTGCCAGCAGCCTAGACCAATACAATCAGCCCCAGCATTTT.

The table lists this clonotype with many counts. The chain recombines TRBV6-6 with TRBJ1-1; tentatively, D is TRBD1 (6 bases). Deletions cut 0 bases from V and 3 bases from J, with 20 bases between. There are 18 residues in the CDR3. Per the germline V gene, CDR1 is MNHNY and CDR2 is SVGAGI (reference sequence). DNA of the CDR3: TGTGCCAGCAGTTACTCGTTACTTGGGGGCGCAGGGGACACTGAAGCTTTCTTT. This sequence encodes CASSYSLLGGAGDTEAFF.

This clonotype was observed a handful of times. In nucleotides, the CDR3 is TGCGCCAGCAGTCAATCACCACTAGCGGGAGAAATAGTGGGGTGCCAAGAGACCCAGTACTTC. Translation: CASSQSPLAGEIVGCQETQYF. This chain joins TRBV23-1 and TRBJ2-5; TRBD2 aligns across 11 bases. TRBV23-1 falls under the ORF class, with uncertain function. This CDR3 spans 21 amino acids. After removal of 0 bases from V and 1 base from J, the junction contained 16 bases not matched to a gene.

V gene TRBV6-5 combines with J gene TRBJ1-1; no clear D. The CDR3 is 12 amino acids. V was cut by 4 bases and J by 1 base, with 4 bases left in between. Per germline, CDR1 MNHEY and CDR2 SVGAGI. CDR3 DNA sequence: TGTGCCAGCAGTTTTAAGAACACTGAAGCTTTCTTT. Protein product: CASSFKNTEAFF.

The chain carries TRBV11-3 and TRBJ2-3, with 7 bases matching TRBD2. Germline V gene data show CDR1 as SGHNT and CDR2 as YENEEA. The CDR3 is made up of 19 amino acids. Trimming cost V 4 bases and J 5 bases; bases outside gene matches: 21. The CDR3 bases are TGTGCCAGCAGCTCTATCATTGCGGGAGACCCGGGAACTGTAGATACGCAGTATTTT. Its translation: CASSSIIAGDPGTVDTQYF. The variable domain in full, completed from reference TRBV11-3 and TRBJ2-3, reads EAGVVQSPRYKIIEKKQPVAFWCNPISGHNTLYWYLQNLGQGPELLIRYENEEAVDDSQLPKDRFSAERLKGVDSTLKIQPAELGDSAVYLCASSSIIAGDPGTVDTQYFGPGTRLTVL.

Remarks on this clonotype: A much more abundant neighbour one base away suggests this may be a read error. This chain joins TRBV3-1 and TRBJ2-3; D is ambiguous. CDR1 and CDR2 (germline): LGHDT, YNNKEL (reference sequence). CDR3 length equals 12 residues. The V gene lost 4 bases and the J gene lost 10 bases, with 12 bases spanning the gap. The CDR3 nucleotides are TGTGCCAGCAGCCGATCAGTGGGTCCGCAGTATTTT. This codes for CASSRSVGPQYF.

This clonotype was counted many times. The genes are TRBV19 and TRBJ2-2; D may be TRBD2 (5 bases). Trimming took 2 bases from V and 2 from J, leaving 21 bases between them. Looked up from germline, CDR1 is LNHDA and CDR2 is SQIVND (reference sequence). This CDR3 comprises 19 residues. CDR3 DNA: TGTGCCAGTAGTATATTGCCCATTATGAGGGTGCCTAACACCGGGGAGCTGTTTTTT. The encoded protein is CASSILPIMRVPNTGELFF.

This clonotype showed up just a few times. The chain joins TRBV11-2 to TRBJ1-1, with 10 bases aligning to TRBD1. Germline V gene lookup returns CDR1 SGHAT and CDR2 FQNNGV. The CDR3 runs to 15 residues. The V segment lost 5 bases and the J segment 1 base; nucleotides outside the gene matches: 4. The CDR3: CASSRRTGGNTEAFF. CDR3 nucleotides: TGTGCCAGCAGCCGTCGGACAGGGGGGAACACTGAAGCTTTCTTT. Drawing the rest from reference TRBV11-2 and TRBJ1-1, the complete variable domain is EAGVAQSPRYKIIEKRQSVAFWCNPISGHATLYWYQQILGQGPKLLIQFQNNGVVDDSQLPKDRFSAERLKGVDSTLKIQPAKLEDSAVYLCASSRRTGGNTEAFFGQGTRLTVV.

This sequence joins TRBV12-3 or TRBV12-4 and TRBJ1-1; TRBD1 agrees at 8 bases. The CDR3 is 14 amino acids. V lost 3 bases and J lost 2; bases outside the gene matches: 2. The CDR3 here is CASSLQGANTEAFF. In nucleotides, the CDR3 is TGTGCCAGCAGTTTGCAGGGGGCTAACACTGAAGCTTTCTTT.

This chain uses TRBV29-1 with TRBJ2-6; the match to TRBD2 covers 8 bases. This CDR3 is 17 amino acids long. In germline, CDR1 is SQVTM, CDR2 ANQGSEA. Trimming at V came to 6 bases and at J to 3 bases, leaving 13 bases not matched to a gene. CDR3 amino acids: CSVRGGLPGRGANVLTF. For the CDR3, the DNA is TGCAGCGTCCGGGGGGGGCTCCCCGGACGTGGGGCCAACGTCCTGACTTTC.